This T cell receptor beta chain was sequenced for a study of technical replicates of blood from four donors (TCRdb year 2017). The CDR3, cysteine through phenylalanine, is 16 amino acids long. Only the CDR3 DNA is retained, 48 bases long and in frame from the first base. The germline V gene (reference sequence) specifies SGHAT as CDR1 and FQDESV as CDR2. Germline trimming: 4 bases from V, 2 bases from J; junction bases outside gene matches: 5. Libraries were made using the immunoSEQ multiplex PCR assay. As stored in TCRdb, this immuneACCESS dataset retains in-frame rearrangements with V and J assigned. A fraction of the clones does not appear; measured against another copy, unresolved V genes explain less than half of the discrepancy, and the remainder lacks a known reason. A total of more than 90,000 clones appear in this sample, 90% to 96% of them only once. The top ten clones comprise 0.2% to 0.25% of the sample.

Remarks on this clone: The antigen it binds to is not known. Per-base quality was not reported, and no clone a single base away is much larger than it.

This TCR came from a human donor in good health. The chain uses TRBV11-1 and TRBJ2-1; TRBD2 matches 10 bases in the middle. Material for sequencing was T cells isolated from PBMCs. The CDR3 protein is CASSSLLAGAYNEQFF. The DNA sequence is TGTGCCAGCAGCTCGCTGCTAGCGGGAGCCTACAATGAGCAGTTCTTC.